The present T cell receptor beta chain was sequenced within a study of blood T cell repertoires in COVID-19. Looking at the study overall: Both acute and convalescent COVID-19 samples were obtained from the United States, Italy and Spain. T cells, B-cell-depleted T cells, or PBMCs supplied cDNA or gDNA.

There are 12 residues in the CDR3. The V gene's germline CDR1 is MDHEN and CDR2 SYDVKM. V shed 8 bases and J shed 6 bases, with 11 bases lying between them. Profiling relied on immunoSEQ multiplex PCR, and the TCRdb table lists in-frame clones only, not all of them. The table records about 50,000 clones, 80% to 90% of them present only once. Input material: peripheral blood. The sequence derives from an elderly woman with acute or convalescent COVID-19. This chain links TRBV28 with TRBJ1-5; a weak D match, TRBD1 (6 bases). CDR3 amino acids: CASDRIGQPQHF. CDR3 nucleotide sequence: TGTGCCAGCGACAGGATAGGTCAGCCCCAGCATTTT.